The text below deals with one T cell receptor beta chain. Antigen unknown. The protocol was immunoSEQ multiplex PCR, while the TCRdb copy is restricted to in-frame clones and leaves out a portion. Of around 25,000 clones listed, around three quarters are singletons. Per the germline V gene, CDR1 is ENHRY and CDR2 is SYGVKD. The CDR3 covers 15 residues. Trimming removed 6 bases from V and 0 bases from J, with 12 bases in between. This specimen comes from a study of vaccination effects on CD4 cells after COVID-19. General study points: From healthy vaccinees, only 1 of 255 vaccine-induced clones also reacted to common cold coronaviruses. Clones induced by infection and by vaccine showed marked clonal contraction late after vaccination.

ViraFEST used viral peptide pools to expand antigen-specific CD4+ T cells before sequencing. Following a roughly 10-day culture, CD4+ T cells were purified. The healthy vaccine recipients, who had no prior SARS-CoV-2 infection, showed negative nucleocapsid antibodies. Culturing of 2 million to 2.5 million PBMC per well took place with approximately 10 IU/ml IL-2 and 7.5 to 10 ug/ml peptides. Replacing half the medium with IL-2 medium was done on days 3 and 7. The origin of this receptor is a human donor who received a COVID-19 vaccine. This chain connects TRBV10-3 to TRBJ1-5; TRBD1 is a possible D gene (6 bases). The sample in question was CD4+ T cells from PBMCs cultured with HCoV-NL63 spike peptides, obtained before COVID-19 vaccination. CDR3 region: CAIRDSEISNQPQHF. CDR3 sequence (DNA): TGTGCCATCAGGGACAGCGAAATTAGCAATCAGCCCCAGCATTTT.